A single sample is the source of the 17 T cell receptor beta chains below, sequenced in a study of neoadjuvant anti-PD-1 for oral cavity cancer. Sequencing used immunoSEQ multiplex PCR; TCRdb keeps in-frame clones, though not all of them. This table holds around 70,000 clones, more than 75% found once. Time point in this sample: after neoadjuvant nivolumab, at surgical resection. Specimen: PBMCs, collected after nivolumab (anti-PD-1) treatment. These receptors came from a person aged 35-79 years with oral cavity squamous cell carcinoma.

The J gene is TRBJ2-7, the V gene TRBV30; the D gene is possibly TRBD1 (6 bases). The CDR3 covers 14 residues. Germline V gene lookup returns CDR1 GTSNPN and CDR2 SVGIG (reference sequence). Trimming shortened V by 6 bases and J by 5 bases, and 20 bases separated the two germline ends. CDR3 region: CACSRSGHPNEQYF. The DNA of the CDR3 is TGTGCCTGCTCAAGGTCGGGACACCCGAACGAGCAGTACTTC. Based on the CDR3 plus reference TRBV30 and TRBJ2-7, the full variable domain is SQTIHQWPATLVQPVGSPLSLECTVEGTSNPNLYWYRQAAGRGLQLLFYSVGIGQISSEVPQNLSASRPQDRQFILSSKKLLLSDSGFYLCACSRSGHPNEQYFGPGTRLTVT.

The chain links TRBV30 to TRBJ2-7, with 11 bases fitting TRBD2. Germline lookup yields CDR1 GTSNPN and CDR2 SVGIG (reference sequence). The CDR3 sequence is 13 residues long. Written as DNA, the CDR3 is TGTGCAACAACTAGCGGGAGTCCCTACGAGCAGTACTTC. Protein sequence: CATTSGSPYEQYF.

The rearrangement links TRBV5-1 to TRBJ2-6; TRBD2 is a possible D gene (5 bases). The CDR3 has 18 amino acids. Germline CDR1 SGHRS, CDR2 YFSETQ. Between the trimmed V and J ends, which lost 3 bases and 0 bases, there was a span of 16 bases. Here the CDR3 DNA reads TGCGCCAGCAGCTCGGCGAGGGTATCCTCCTCTGGGGCCAACGTCCTGACTTTC. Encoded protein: CASSSARVSSSGANVLTF.

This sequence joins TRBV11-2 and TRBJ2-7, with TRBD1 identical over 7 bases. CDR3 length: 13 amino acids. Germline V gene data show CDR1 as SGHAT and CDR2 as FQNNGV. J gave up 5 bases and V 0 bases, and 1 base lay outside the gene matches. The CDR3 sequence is CASSLDQGDEQYF. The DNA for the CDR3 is TGTGCCAGCAGCTTAGATCAGGGGGACGAGCAGTACTTC.

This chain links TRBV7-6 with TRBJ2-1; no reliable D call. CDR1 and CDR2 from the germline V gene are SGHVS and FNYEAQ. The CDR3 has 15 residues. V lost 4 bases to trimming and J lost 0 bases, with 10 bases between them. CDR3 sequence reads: CASSSHPSSYNEQFF. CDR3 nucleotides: TGTGCCAGCAGCTCCCACCCGAGCTCCTACAATGAGCAGTTCTTC.

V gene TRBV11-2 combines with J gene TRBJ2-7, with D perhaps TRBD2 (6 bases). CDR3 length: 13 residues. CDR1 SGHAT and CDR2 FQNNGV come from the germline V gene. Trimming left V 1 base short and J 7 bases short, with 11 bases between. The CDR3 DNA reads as TGTGCCAGCAGCTTAGGGGACGGGGGAGAGCAGTACTTC. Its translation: CASSLGDGGEQYF.

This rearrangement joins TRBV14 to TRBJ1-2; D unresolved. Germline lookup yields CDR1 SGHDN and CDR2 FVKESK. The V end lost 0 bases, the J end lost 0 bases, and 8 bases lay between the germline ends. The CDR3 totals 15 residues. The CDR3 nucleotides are TGTGCCAGCAGCCAAGACACAGCAGCTAACTATGGCTACACCTTC. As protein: CASSQDTAANYGYTF.

In DNA form, the CDR3 reads TGTGCCAGCAGCCCTAGAGGGAACACTGAAGCTTTCTTT. As protein: CASSPRGNTEAFF. V gene TRBV13 combines with J gene TRBJ1-1; D uncertain. V was pared by 5 bases and J by 1 base, with 8 bases between. The CDR3 consists of 13 residues. Germline V gene lookup returns CDR1 PRHDT and CDR2 FYEKMQ (reference sequence).

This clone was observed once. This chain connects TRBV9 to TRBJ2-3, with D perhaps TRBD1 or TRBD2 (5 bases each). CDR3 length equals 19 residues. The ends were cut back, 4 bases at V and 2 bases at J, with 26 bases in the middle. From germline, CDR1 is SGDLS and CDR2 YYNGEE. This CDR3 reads CASSPLGRLGIISTDTQYF. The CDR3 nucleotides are TGTGCCAGCAGCCCCCTGGGACGGTTGGGGATTATTTCCACAGATACGCAGTATTTT.

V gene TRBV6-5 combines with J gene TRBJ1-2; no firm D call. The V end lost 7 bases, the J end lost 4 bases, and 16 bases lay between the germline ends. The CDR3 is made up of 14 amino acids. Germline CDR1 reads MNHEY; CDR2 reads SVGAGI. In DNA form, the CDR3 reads TGTGCCAGCACCCCTTCCCCGGGAATCTATGGCTACACCTTC. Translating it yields CASTPSPGIYGYTF.

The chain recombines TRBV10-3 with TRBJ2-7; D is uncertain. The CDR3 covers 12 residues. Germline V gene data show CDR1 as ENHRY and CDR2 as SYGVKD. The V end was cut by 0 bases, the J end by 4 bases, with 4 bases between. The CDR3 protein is CAISESTYEQYF. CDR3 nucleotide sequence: TGTGCCATCAGTGAGTCAACGTACGAGCAGTACTTC.

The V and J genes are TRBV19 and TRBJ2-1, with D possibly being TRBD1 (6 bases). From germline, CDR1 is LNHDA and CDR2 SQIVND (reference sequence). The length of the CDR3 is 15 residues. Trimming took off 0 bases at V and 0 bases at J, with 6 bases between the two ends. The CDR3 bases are TGTGCCAGTAGTATAGACAGGGGCTCCTACAATGAGCAGTTCTTC. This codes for CASSIDRGSYNEQFF.

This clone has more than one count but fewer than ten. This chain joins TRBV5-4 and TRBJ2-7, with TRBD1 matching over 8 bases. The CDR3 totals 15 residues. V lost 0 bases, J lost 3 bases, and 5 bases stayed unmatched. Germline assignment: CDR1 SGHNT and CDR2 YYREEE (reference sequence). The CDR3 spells CASSLDQGAYYEQYF. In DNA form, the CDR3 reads TGTGCCAGCAGCTTGGATCAGGGGGCATACTACGAGCAGTACTTC. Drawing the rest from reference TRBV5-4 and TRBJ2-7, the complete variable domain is ETGVTQSPTHLIKTRGQQVTLRCSSQSGHNTVSWYQQALGQGPQFIFQYYREEENGRGNFPPRFSGLQFPNYSSELNVNALELDDSALYLCASSLDQGAYYEQYFGPGTRLTVT.

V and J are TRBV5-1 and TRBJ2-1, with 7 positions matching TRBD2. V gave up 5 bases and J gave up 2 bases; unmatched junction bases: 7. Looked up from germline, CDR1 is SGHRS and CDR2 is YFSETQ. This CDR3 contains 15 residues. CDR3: CASSFSGPTYNEQFF. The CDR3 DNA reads TGCGCCAGCAGTTTTAGCGGGCCAACCTACAATGAGCAGTTCTTC.

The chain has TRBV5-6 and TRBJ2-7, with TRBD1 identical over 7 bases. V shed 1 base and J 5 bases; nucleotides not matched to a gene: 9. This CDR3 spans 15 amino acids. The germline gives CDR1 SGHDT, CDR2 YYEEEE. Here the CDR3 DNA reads TGTGCCAGCAGCTTGAAGGGGGCGATTCGGGACGAGCAGTACTTC. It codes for CASSLKGAIRDEQYF.

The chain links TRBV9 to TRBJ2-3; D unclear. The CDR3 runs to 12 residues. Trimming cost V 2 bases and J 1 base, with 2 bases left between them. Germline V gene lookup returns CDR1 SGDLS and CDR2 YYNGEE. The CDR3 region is CASSVGTDTQYF. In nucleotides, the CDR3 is TGTGCCAGCAGCGTTGGCACAGATACGCAGTATTTT. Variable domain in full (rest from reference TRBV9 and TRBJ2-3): DSGVTQTPKHLITATGQRVTLRCSPRSGDLSVYWYQQSLDQGLQFLIQYYNGEERAKGNILERFSAQQFPDLHSELNLSSLELGDSALYFCASSVGTDTQYFGPGTRLTVL.

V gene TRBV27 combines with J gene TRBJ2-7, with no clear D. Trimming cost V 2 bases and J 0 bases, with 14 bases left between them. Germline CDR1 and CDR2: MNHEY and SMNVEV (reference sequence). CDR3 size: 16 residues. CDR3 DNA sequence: TGTGCCAGCAGTTTAAGACCAGCCCTGAGCTCCTACGAGCAGTACTTC. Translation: CASSLRPALSSYEQYF.